This T cell receptor beta chain was found in a study of blood T cell repertoires in COVID-19. Study as a whole: COVID-19 samples from acute and convalescent phases originated in the United States, Italy and Spain. PBMCs, B-cell-depleted T cells, or T cells provided the cDNA or gDNA that made up the material.

Per the authors' pipeline: Estimation of nucleated cell counts was performed using reference gene primer amplification. The table came from immunoSEQ multiplex PCR; TCRdb's copy has only in-frame clones and leaves some out. D and trimming come from the DNA, and the V and J calls and clone size come from that table. The sample has over 400,000 clones; roughly 90% are singletons. The length of the CDR3 is 16 residues. V shed 2 bases, J shed 1 base, and the junction held 7 bases outside the gene matches. The V gene's germline CDR1 is MNHNS and CDR2 SASEGT. This chain connects TRBV6-1 to TRBJ1-2, with 7 bases aligning to TRBD1. The sequenced material came from peripheral blood. The receptor comes from a woman aged 30 to 39 with active or convalescent COVID-19. The chain's CDR3 is CASSEPPPGGNYGYTF. The CDR3 nucleotides are TGTGCCAGCAGTGAACCGCCCCCAGGGGGTAACTATGGCTACACCTTC.